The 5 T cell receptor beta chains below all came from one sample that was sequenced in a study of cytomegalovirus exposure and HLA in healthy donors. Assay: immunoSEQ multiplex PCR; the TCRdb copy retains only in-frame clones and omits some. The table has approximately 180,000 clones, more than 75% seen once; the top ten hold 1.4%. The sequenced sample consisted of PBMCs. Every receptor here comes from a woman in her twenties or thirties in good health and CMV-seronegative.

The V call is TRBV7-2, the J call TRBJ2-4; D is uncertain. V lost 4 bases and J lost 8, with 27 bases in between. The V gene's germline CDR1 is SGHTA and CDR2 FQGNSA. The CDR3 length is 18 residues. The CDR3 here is CASSSSDPIPRSRHIQYF. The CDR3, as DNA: TGTGCCAGCAGCTCCTCCGACCCAATCCCGAGGTCCCGACACATTCAGTACTTC.

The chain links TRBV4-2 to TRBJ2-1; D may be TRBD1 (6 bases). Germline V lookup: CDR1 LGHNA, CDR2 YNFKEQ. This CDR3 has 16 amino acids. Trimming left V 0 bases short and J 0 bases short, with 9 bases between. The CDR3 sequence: CASSQDLGASYNEQFF. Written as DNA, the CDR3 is TGTGCCAGCAGCCAAGATCTGGGGGCCTCCTACAATGAGCAGTTCTTC.

The CDR3 DNA reads TGTGCCAGCAGGAGGTTGGCTAATGAAAAACTGTTTTTT. Its protein product is CASRRLANEKLFF. The genes are TRBV2 and TRBJ1-4; D is undetermined. This CDR3 has 13 residues. The germline CDR1 and CDR2 sequences are SNHLY and FYNNEI. V lost 6 bases to trimming and J lost 3 bases, with 8 bases between them.

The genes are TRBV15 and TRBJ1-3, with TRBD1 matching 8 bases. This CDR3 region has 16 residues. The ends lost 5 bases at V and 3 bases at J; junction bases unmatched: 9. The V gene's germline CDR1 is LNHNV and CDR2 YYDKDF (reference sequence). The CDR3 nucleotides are TGTGCCACCAGCGCCCGACAGGGGAAAGGTGGAAACACCATATATTTT. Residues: CATSARQGKGGNTIYF. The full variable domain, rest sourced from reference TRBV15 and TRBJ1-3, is DAMVIQNPRYQVTQFGKPVTLSCSQTLNHNVMYWYQQKSSQAPKLLFHYYDKDFNNEADTPDNFQSRRPNTSFCFLDIRSPGLGDTAMYLCATSARQGKGGNTIYFGEGSWLTVV.

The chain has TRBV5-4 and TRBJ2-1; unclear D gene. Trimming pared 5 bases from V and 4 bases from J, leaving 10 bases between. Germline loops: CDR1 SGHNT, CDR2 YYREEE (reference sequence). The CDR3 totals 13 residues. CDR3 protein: CASRFGLYNEQFF. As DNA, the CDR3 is TGTGCCAGCAGATTCGGTCTATACAATGAGCAGTTCTTC.